This T cell receptor beta chain was identified in a study of beta chain features in type 1 diabetes. The study, taken as a whole, reports: Whatever favoring of shorter templates PCR might show would apply equally to patients and controls.

Expressed TCRB transcripts were sequenced because the entire RNA isolate underwent reverse transcription. Here immunoSEQ multiplex PCR was the method, and the copy in TCRdb shows in-frame clones only, minus some. The sample records under 250,000 clones, less than 35% being singletons. This clone was observed a few times. Its antigen is as yet unknown. The CDR3 is 13 residues long. V dropped 8 bases and J dropped 8; count of bases not matched to a gene: 9. In germline, CDR1 is ENHRY, CDR2 SYGVKD. The genes are TRBV10-3 and TRBJ2-4, with TRBD2 matching 7 bases. The sequenced material came from central memory CD4+ T cells from blood. This receptor was obtained from a young man in good health. The CDR3 spells CAIAMAGEDIQYF. The CDR3 coding sequence is TGTGCCATCGCGATGGCGGGAGAAGACATTCAGTACTTC.